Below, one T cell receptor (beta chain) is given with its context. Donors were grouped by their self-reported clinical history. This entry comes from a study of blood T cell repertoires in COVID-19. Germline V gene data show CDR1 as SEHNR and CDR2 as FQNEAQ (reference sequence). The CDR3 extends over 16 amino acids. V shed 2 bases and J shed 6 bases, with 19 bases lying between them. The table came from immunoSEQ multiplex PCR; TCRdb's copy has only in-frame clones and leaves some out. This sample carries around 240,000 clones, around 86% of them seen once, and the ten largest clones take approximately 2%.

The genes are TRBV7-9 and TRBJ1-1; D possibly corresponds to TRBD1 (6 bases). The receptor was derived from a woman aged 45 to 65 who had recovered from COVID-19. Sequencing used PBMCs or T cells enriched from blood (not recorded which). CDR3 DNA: TGTGCCAGCAGCTTATGGTTTGGGACGGGGGGCTCTGAAGCTTTCTTT. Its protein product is CASSLWFGTGGSEAFF.